The 4 T cell receptor beta chains below were found in one sample sequenced in a study of T cell changes during pregnancy in multiple sclerosis. Using immunoSEQ multiplex PCR, the repertoire was profiled, and TCRdb retains in-frame clones only, with some absent. The sample yields about 44,000 clones, nearly 90% seen once. The starting material was CD4+ T cells from peripheral blood mononuclear cells, obtained after pregnancy. Receptors originate from a female donor with multiple sclerosis, enrolled in a pregnancy study.

The chain combines TRBV11-1 with TRBJ2-1, with D perhaps TRBD2 (6 bases). Germline CDR1 is SGHAT and CDR2 is FQDESV (reference sequence). This CDR3 contains 17 residues. V dropped 1 base and J dropped 0 bases, with 13 bases sitting between them. CDR3 nucleotide sequence: TGTGCCAGCAGCTTAGGTGGTAGCGGCAGCTCCTACAATGAGCAGTTCTTC. Its protein product is CASSLGGSGSSYNEQFF.

This clone has just one count. This CDR3 reads CASRVSGRPYNEQFF. The CDR3 DNA reads TGTGCCAGCAGGGTTAGCGGGAGGCCCTACAATGAGCAGTTCTTC. The gene calls are TRBV11-3 and TRBJ2-1; 10 nucleotides align to TRBD2. The germline V gene encodes CDR1 SGHNT and CDR2 YENEEA. V lost 6 bases, J lost 2 bases, and 4 bases stayed unmatched. The CDR3 has 15 residues.

The chain is built from TRBV19 and TRBJ2-5; D unresolved. This CDR3 is 13 amino acids long. Per the germline V gene, CDR1 is LNHDA and CDR2 is SQIVND (reference sequence). The ends were cut back, 4 bases at V and 2 bases at J, with 8 bases in the middle. The CDR3 here is CASSRGPQETQYF. The CDR3, as DNA: TGTGCCAGTAGTAGAGGCCCTCAAGAGACCCAGTACTTC.

This clone was found once. The genes are TRBV6-6 and TRBJ2-1; 13 bases line up with TRBD2. The CDR3 spans 16 residues. Germline values: CDR1 MNHNY, CDR2 SVGAGI (reference sequence). Trimming took 5 bases from V and 0 from J; bases not matched to a gene: 1. The CDR3 is CASSGLAGDSYNEQFF. CDR3 nucleotide sequence: TGTGCCAGCAGTGGACTAGCGGGAGACTCCTACAATGAGCAGTTCTTC.